The 14 T cell receptor beta chains reported below all come from one sample, sequenced in a study of T cell clonotyping in hematopoietic cell transplantation. The method was immunoSEQ multiplex PCR; TCRdb's version includes in-frame clones alone and lacks a portion of them. The sample lists approximately 25,000 clones, 90% to 97% occurring once. Input material: peripheral blood mononuclear cells. The receptors here all came from a man between 45 and 60 years old in good health. Some clones in this sample may be carry-over from other donors' samples.

The rearrangement joins TRBV2 to TRBJ1-1, with 10 bases fitting TRBD1. V dropped 8 bases and J dropped 4; count of bases not matched to a gene: 4. Germline V gives CDR1 SNHLY, CDR2 FYNNEI. This CDR3 spans 13 amino acids. In nucleotides, the CDR3 is TGTGCCAGCGGGAGGACAGGGGGCACTGAAGCTTTCTTT. It translates to CASGRTGGTEAFF.

The genes are TRBV30 and TRBJ1-3; D is undetermined. With 0 bases removed from V and 1 base from J, the gap between germline ends came to 7 bases. This CDR3 contains 14 residues. CDR1 is GTSNPN and CDR2 is SVGIG in the germline V gene (reference sequence). CDR3 nucleotides: TGTGCCTGGAGTGTGTCGGTGTCTGGAAACACCATATATTTT. Translating it yields CAWSVSVSGNTIYF.

This clone was seen just once. This sequence joins TRBV4-2 and TRBJ1-4; TRBD1 agrees at 10 bases. J was trimmed by 10 bases and V by 2 bases; bases with no gene match: 10. There are 16 residues in the CDR3. CDR1 LGHNA and CDR2 YNFKEQ come from the germline V gene. The CDR3 DNA reads TGTGCCAGCAGCCAATCCGGGACAGGGGAGACTGGAAAACTGTTTTTT. As protein: CASSQSGTGETGKLFF.

This chain joins TRBV4-3 and TRBJ2-7; D is unresolved. CDR3 size: 13 residues. The germline V and J ends were trimmed by 0 bases and 4 bases, with 7 bases remaining between them. Germline V gene lookup returns CDR1 LGHNA and CDR2 YSLEER. In DNA form, the CDR3 reads TGCGCCAGCAGCCAAGATATAAGGTACGAGCAGTACTTC. Translated, it gives CASSQDIRYEQYF.

In its sample, this clone was seen once. The chain combines TRBV2 with TRBJ1-6; no definite D call. The CDR3 has 14 residues. CDR1 and CDR2 from the germline V gene are SNHLY and FYNNEI. Trimming shortened V by 4 bases and J by 7 bases, and 11 bases separated the two germline ends. The chain's CDR3 is CASSGPMRNSPLHF. As DNA, the CDR3 is TGTGCCAGCAGTGGTCCGATGAGGAATTCACCCCTCCACTTT.

CDR3 DNA sequence: TGTGCCAGCAGCTTCGGGGGGAACACTGAAGCTTTCTTT. Its translation is CASSFGGNTEAFF. V usage is TRBV7-2 and J usage is TRBJ1-1; maybe TRBD1 (5 bases). Trimming pared 3 bases from V and 1 base from J, leaving 6 bases between. This CDR3 comprises 13 residues. Germline assignment: CDR1 SGHTA and CDR2 FQGNSA.

V and J are TRBV4-1 and TRBJ1-2, with D possibly matching TRBD1 (6 bases). Between the trimmed V and J ends, which lost 5 bases and 4 bases, there was a span of 11 bases. The CDR3 length is 13 residues. Germline V gives CDR1 MGHRA, CDR2 YSYEKL. The CDR3 DNA reads TGCGCCAGCAGCTCGACAGGCACCTATGGCTACACCTTC. Translating it yields CASSSTGTYGYTF.

This chain connects TRBV11-2 to TRBJ2-2; 12 nucleotides line up with TRBD2. Trimming took 5 bases from V and 6 from J; bases not matched to a gene: 1. CDR3 size: 14 residues. From germline, CDR1 is SGHAT and CDR2 FQNNGV. CDR3 in DNA: TGTGCCAGCAGCCGACTAGCGGGGGCCGGGGAGCTGTTTTTT. The encoded protein is CASSRLAGAGELFF.

The chain joins TRBV2 to TRBJ2-5, with 10 bases fitting TRBD1. The germline gives CDR1 SNHLY, CDR2 FYNNEI. After removal of 6 bases from V and 4 bases from J, the junction contained 5 bases not matched to a gene. The CDR3 is 14 amino acids. This CDR3 reads CASSSDRGVETQYF. CDR3 coding DNA: TGTGCCAGCAGCTCGGACAGGGGGGTAGAGACCCAGTACTTC.

The chain uses TRBV4-3 and TRBJ2-1; D might be TRBD1 or TRBD2, each matching 7 bases. Trimming cost V 6 bases and J 3 bases, with 15 bases left between them. In germline, CDR1 is LGHNA, CDR2 YSLEER. The CDR3 sequence is 15 residues long. The CDR3 DNA is TGCGCCAGCAGAAGGGGAGGGGGCTTCTACAATGAGCAGTTCTTC. Translated, it gives CASRRGGGFYNEQFF.

This rearrangement joins TRBV6-4 to TRBJ2-2; D may be TRBD1 or TRBD2 (6 bases each). Germline values: CDR1 MRHNA, CDR2 SNTAGT. CDR3 length: 15 residues. Trimming removed 3 bases from V and 1 base from J, with 9 bases in between. CDR3 protein: CASSEGGRNTGELFF. CDR3 DNA: TGTGCCAGCAGTGAAGGGGGGCGGAACACCGGGGAGCTGTTTTTT.

The V and J genes are TRBV28 and TRBJ2-6; 8 bases align to TRBD1. V dropped 10 bases and J dropped 0; count of bases not matched to a gene: 8. This CDR3 has 16 amino acids. Germline loops: CDR1 MDHEN, CDR2 SYDVKM. The CDR3 here is CATDTGGFSGANVLTF. DNA of the CDR3: TGTGCCACCGACACAGGGGGGTTCTCTGGGGCCAACGTCCTGACTTTC.

The V gene is TRBV19, the J gene TRBJ1-4; TRBD1 is a possible D gene (6 bases). Germline CDR1 and CDR2: LNHDA and SQIVND (reference sequence). The CDR3 length is 16 residues. Trimming removed 4 bases from V and 0 bases from J, with 12 bases in between. CDR3 in DNA: TGTGCCAGTAGTACAGGAGGGGGGGCAACTAATGAAAAACTGTTTTTT. Protein product: CASSTGGGATNEKLFF.

In this sample, this clone turned up once. This chain connects TRBV15 to TRBJ2-7, with a weak D call TRBD2 (5 bases). Germline lookup yields CDR1 LNHNV and CDR2 YYDKDF (reference sequence). The V and J ends lost 0 bases and 3 bases respectively, with 15 bases between them. CDR3 length equals 16 residues. The CDR3 is CATSRDRGRGRYEQYF. CDR3 coding DNA: TGTGCCACCAGCAGAGATCGGGGAAGAGGACGCTACGAGCAGTACTTC. Variable domain in full (rest from reference TRBV15 and TRBJ2-7): DAMVIQNPRYQVTQFGKPVTLSCSQTLNHNVMYWYQQKSSQAPKLLFHYYDKDFNNEADTPDNFQSRRPNTSFCFLDIRSPGLGDTAMYLCATSRDRGRGRYEQYFGPGTRLTVT.